Included here is one T cell receptor beta chain sequence, with context. Its antigen is currently not known. No clone much larger than this one lies a single base away; base qualities are absent. This record comes from a study of control samples from healthy donors and cancer patients (TCRdb year 2020). The CDR3 goes from the cysteine to the phenylalanine over 16 residues. CDR3 DNA only is kept here, 48 bases in frame from base 1. Trimming removed 2 bases from V and 2 bases from J, leaving 15 bases between the germline ends. Reading the germline V gene gives CDR1 LGHNA and CDR2 YSLEER. Library construction relied on the immunoSEQ multiplex PCR assay. TCRdb re-hosts the immuneACCESS table, in-frame sequences only. Its copies lack some clones; in the studies checked, an unresolved V gene accounts for under half of them, and the cause for the rest is not known. Recorded for this sample are fewer than 70,000 clones; roughly nine tenths of them occurred a single time. The ten largest clones capture about an eighth of the sample.

This sequence originates from a man aged 55 to 69 with head and neck cancer. Recombination joined TRBV4-3 with TRBJ2-5, with the D gene not confidently named. Sequencing input: PBMCs. The DNA sequence is as follows: TGCGCCAGCAGCCAATCCCTGGTCGTCAGGCAAGAGACCCAGTACTTC. This encodes CASSQSLVVRQETQYF.